The clone carrying this T cell receptor (beta chain) was counted only a few times. Its antigen is unidentified. One entry per CDR3 protein results from TCRdb running MiXCR on the 5' RACE reads. This sample has about 560,000 distinct CDR3 sequences; approximately 15% occur once, and the top ten carry around 8.1%. The sample is drawn from a study of T-cell memory formation after mild COVID-19. Findings of the study overall: Memory sampled before infection contained some responding clones, suggesting cross-reactive memory joined.

The source material was PBMCs or a T cell subset sorted from them (not recorded which). The sequence came from an adult woman who had mild COVID-19 (a few samples of this study predate the infection). Cell type and time point are not known.

The CDR3 DNA is TGTGCCTGGAGCGTAGACGACAACCGGGTCGAGCAGTACTTC. Protein product: CAWSVDDNRVEQYF. J is TRBJ2-7 and V is TRBV30, with unresolved D. The germline gives CDR1 GTSNPN, CDR2 SVGIG (reference sequence). V was trimmed by 3 bases and J by 6 bases, leaving 18 bases between them. This CDR3 is 14 amino acids long.